What follows are 9 T cell receptor beta chains derived from one specimen sequenced in a study of a mutant IDH1 vaccine in newly diagnosed glioma. These TCRs' antigens remain unknown. Clones were sequenced by immunoSEQ multiplex PCR, and TCRdb holds only the in-frame ones, with some missing. The sample has tens of thousands of clones, around 75% seen once. Time point denoted: week 47, end of study. Vaccination comprised doses that each held 300 ug of mutant IDH1 20-mer peptide, plus topical imiquimod. The source material was PBMCs, sampled from a glioma patient whose treatment included an IDH1 peptide vaccine. The receptors come from a middle-aged man with glioma.

The chain has TRBV11-2 and TRBJ2-2; either TRBD1 or TRBD2 may supply D (6 bases each). The CDR3 extends over 15 amino acids. In germline, CDR1 is SGHAT, CDR2 FQNNGV. V gave up 1 base and J gave up 6 bases, with 12 bases separating them. The CDR3 nucleotides read TGTGCCAGCAGCTTAGCGGCAGGGGAGGCCGGGGAGCTGTTTTTT. It encodes CASSLAAGEAGELFF.

The chain carries TRBV9 and TRBJ1-3; D uncertain. Germline CDR1 and CDR2: SGDLS and YYNGEE. The CDR3 runs to 16 residues. V lost 2 bases, J lost 4 bases, and 16 bases lay in between. Written as DNA, the CDR3 is TGTGCCAGCAGCGTGTCCCTTGGTGAGAGGGGAAACACCATATATTTT. This sequence encodes CASSVSLGERGNTIYF. Combining the CDR3 with reference TRBV9 and TRBJ1-3 gives the whole variable domain DSGVTQTPKHLITATGQRVTLRCSPRSGDLSVYWYQQSLDQGLQFLIQYYNGEERAKGNILERFSAQQFPDLHSELNLSSLELGDSALYFCASSVSLGERGNTIYFGEGSWLTVV.

The chain carries TRBV6-5 and TRBJ2-7; TRBD1 matches at 8 bases. Trimming at V came to 1 base and at J to 3 bases, leaving 5 bases not matched to a gene. CDR3 length: 15 amino acids. CDR1 and CDR2 (germline): MNHEY, SVGAGI. The CDR3 nucleotides are TGTGCCAGCAGTTACTGGGACGACAGGGGCTACGAGCAGTACTTC. Translated: CASSYWDDRGYEQYF.

The chain combines TRBV29-1 with TRBJ1-4; no reliable D call. The CDR3 is 15 residues long. The V and J ends lost 6 bases and 7 bases respectively, with 21 bases between them. Germline loops: CDR1 SQVTM, CDR2 ANQGSEA. CDR3 in amino acids: CSVVSDPGSGEKLFF. In DNA form, the CDR3 reads TGCAGCGTCGTCTCCGACCCGGGGTCGGGTGAAAAACTGTTTTTT.

The chain uses TRBV27 and TRBJ2-4; D call uncertain. Germline lookup yields CDR1 MNHEY and CDR2 SMNVEV (reference sequence). Trimming removed 5 bases from V and 3 bases from J, with 2 bases in between. The CDR3 covers 11 residues. The CDR3: CASSDKNIQYF. For the CDR3, the DNA is TGTGCCAGCAGTGACAAAAACATTCAGTACTTC.

The rearrangement joins TRBV2 to TRBJ1-1; D is perhaps TRBD1 (6 bases). The CDR3 runs 13 residues. The V and J ends lost 6 bases and 7 bases respectively, with 15 bases between them. In germline, CDR1 is SNHLY, CDR2 FYNNEI. In nucleotides, the CDR3 is TGTGCCAGCAGGGAACAGGGTTCGGGTGAAGCTTTCTTT. Its translation is CASREQGSGEAFF.

This chain uses TRBV10-3 with TRBJ1-2; 12 bases line up with TRBD1. This CDR3 has 15 residues. In germline, CDR1 is ENHRY, CDR2 SYGVKD. Germline trimming cut 0 bases from V and 8 bases from J; bases unmatched to any gene: 4. The CDR3 loop reads CAISESGQGARGYTF. The CDR3 DNA sequence: TGTGCCATCAGTGAGTCGGGACAGGGGGCCAGGGGCTACACCTTC.

This clone was counted a few times. The rearrangement links TRBV6-6 to TRBJ2-7, with D possibly TRBD1 on 5 matching bases. V shed 8 bases and J shed 5 bases, with 16 bases lying between them. The CDR3 spans 13 residues. CDR1 is MNHNY and CDR2 is SVGAGI in the germline V gene (reference sequence). The CDR3 loop is CASRAGFKDEQYF. The CDR3 nucleotides read TGTGCCAGCCGGGCAGGGTTTAAGGACGAGCAGTACTTC.

The rearrangement joins TRBV18 to TRBJ2-1; tentative D call: TRBD2 (6 bases). CDR1 is KGHSH, CDR2 LQKENI, per germline. V was trimmed by 3 bases and J by 1 base, leaving 7 bases between them. This CDR3 contains 14 residues. CDR3 in amino acids: CASSPGGSYNEQFF. The CDR3 nucleotides are TGTGCCAGCTCACCGGGAGGATCCTACAATGAGCAGTTCTTC.